These T cell receptor beta chains were read from a single sample in a study of cytomegalovirus exposure and HLA in healthy donors. Produced via immunoSEQ multiplex PCR; TCRdb's table is partial and in-frame only. The sample holds about 220,000 clones, less than 85% seen once. Sequencing was done on a sample of PBMCs. Every receptor here comes from a man between 18 and 35 years old in good health and CMV-seronegative. The CDR3 runs from the conserved cysteine through the conserved F or W. D genes are given only for firm matches. Part of the rows lack a size; the others show once, few, many or a class for expanded clones.

TRBV4-1,14,-,-,TRBJ1-4,TGCGCCAGCAGCCCTCGGACATATAATGAAAAACTGTTTTTT,CASSPRTYNEKLFF
TRBV11-2,16,TRBD1,-,TRBJ2-1,TGTGCCAGCAGCGTCTCGGACAGGGTAGGGAGGAGTGAGCAGTTCTTC,CASSVSDRVGRSEQFF
TRBV4-1,15,-,-,TRBJ1-4,TGCGCCAGCAGCCAAGATGGGAGGGTAGGGGAAAAACTGTTTTTT,CASSQDGRVGEKLFF
TRBV19,15,TRBD1,-,TRBJ2-1,TGTGCCAGTAGAAAAAGACAGGGGGCCTACAATGAGCAGTTCTTC,CASRKRQGAYNEQFF
TRBV28,13,-,few,TRBJ1-1,TGTGCCAGCAGTTTATGGGCAAATAAAGAAGCTTTCTTT,CASSLWANKEAFF
TRBV6-5,14,TRBD2,-,TRBJ2-7,TGTGCCAGCACTAGGACTAGCGGGGCCTACGAGCAGTACTTC,CASTRTSGAYEQYF
TRBV7-6,15,-,once,TRBJ1-5,TGTGCCAGCAGCCCCATCAGGGGTTCCAATCAGCCCCAGCATTTT,CASSPIRGSNQPQHF
TRBV6-1,13,-,once,TRBJ2-1,TGTGCCAGCAACTCCCAACCCGGGGGTGAGCAGTTCTTC,CASNSQPGGEQFF
TRBV30,12,-,-,TRBJ2-1,TGTGCCTGGAGTGTACGGGGGGCTGAGCAGTTCTTC,CAWSVRGAEQFF
TRBV7-8,19,TRBD2,-,TRBJ2-1,TGTGCCAGCAGCTTACGTTCTAGCGGGAGTTGGTCGGTTGGCAATGAGCAGTTCTTC,CASSLRSSGSWSVGNEQFF
TRBV1,15,-,-,TRBJ2-7,-,CTSSRVASGSYEQYF
TRBV6-5,15,-,-,TRBJ1-5,TGTGCCAGCAGTTACTCGTCCCCACTGAATCAGCCCCAGCATTTT,CASSYSSPLNQPQHF